In this sample, the clone carrying this T cell receptor beta chain turned up a few times. The antigen is unknown. The source of the sample is a study of beta chain features in type 1 diabetes. Study-wide findings and caveats: More deletions and fewer insertions at VDJ junctions were found in patients with type 1 diabetes.

Reverse transcribing all isolated RNA meant expressed TCRB transcripts were sequenced. It was found that naive, central memory and regulatory T cell samples averaged about 3.57 million reads. Libraries were prepared by immunoSEQ multiplex PCR; TCRdb keeps only in-frame clonotypes and omits some of them. The sample includes fewer than 250,000 clones, over 7.5% of them seen just once. V was clipped by 5 bases and J by 0 bases, with 4 bases between them. This CDR3 has 11 residues. In germline, CDR1 is SQVTM, CDR2 ANQGSEA. Sorting with CD45RO/CCR7/CD25/CD127/CD95/CD27 yielded naive, central memory, regulatory and stem-like memory CD4+ cells.

Sequencing was done on a sample of naive CD4+ T cells from blood. The clonotype originates from a woman younger than 35 in good health. This sequence joins TRBV29-1 and TRBJ1-1; D gene uncertain. The CDR3 sequence: CSVPVNTEAFF. CDR3 bases: TGCAGCGTTCCGGTGAACACTGAAGCTTTCTTT.